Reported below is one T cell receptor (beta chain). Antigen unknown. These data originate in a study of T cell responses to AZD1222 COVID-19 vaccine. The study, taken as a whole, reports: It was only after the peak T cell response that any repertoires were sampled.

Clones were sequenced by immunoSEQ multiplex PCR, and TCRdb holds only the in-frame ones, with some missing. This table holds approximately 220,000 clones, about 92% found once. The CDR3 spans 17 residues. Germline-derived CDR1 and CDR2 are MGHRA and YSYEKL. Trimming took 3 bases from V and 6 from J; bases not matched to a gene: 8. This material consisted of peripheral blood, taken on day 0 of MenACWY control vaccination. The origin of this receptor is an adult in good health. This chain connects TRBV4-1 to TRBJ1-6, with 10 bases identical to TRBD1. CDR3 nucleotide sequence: TGCGCCAGCAGCCACTTTTCCCGGGACAGGGGTAATTCACCCCTCCACTTT. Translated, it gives CASSHFSRDRGNSPLHF.